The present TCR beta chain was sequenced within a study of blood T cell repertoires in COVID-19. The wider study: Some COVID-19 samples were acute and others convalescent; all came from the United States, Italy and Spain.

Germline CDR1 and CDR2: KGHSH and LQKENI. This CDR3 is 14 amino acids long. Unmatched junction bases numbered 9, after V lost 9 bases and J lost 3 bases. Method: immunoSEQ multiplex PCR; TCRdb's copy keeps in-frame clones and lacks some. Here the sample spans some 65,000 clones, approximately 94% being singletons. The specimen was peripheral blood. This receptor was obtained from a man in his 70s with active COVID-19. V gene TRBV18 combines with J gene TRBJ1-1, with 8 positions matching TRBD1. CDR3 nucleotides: TGTGCCAGTTTCCAGGGGGCGCGGGACACTGAAGCTTTCTTT. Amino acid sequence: CASFQGARDTEAFF.